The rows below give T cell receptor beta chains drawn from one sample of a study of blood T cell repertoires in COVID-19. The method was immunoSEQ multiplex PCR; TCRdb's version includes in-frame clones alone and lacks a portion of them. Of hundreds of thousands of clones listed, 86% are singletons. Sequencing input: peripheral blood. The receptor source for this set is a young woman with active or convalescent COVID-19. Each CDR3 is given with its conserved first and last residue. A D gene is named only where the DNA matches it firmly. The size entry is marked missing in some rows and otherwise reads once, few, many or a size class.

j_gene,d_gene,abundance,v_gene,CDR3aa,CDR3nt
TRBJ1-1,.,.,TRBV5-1,CASSLAAGTYTEAFF,TGCGCCAGCAGCTTGGCGGCAGGGACTTACACTGAAGCTTTCTTT
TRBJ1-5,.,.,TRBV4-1,CASSQPTGPGPEQPQHF,TGCGCCAGCAGCCAACCAACAGGTCCAGGACCCGAACAGCCCCAGCATTTT
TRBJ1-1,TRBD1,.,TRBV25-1,CASRDRDTEAFF,TGTGCCAGCCGGGACAGAGACACTGAAGCTTTCTTT
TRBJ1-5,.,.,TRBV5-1,CASSLGGSNQPQHF,TGCGCCAGCAGCTTGGGGGGCAGCAATCAGCCCCAGCATTTT
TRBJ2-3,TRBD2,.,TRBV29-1,CSVGLANTDTQYF,TGCAGCGTTGGACTAGCGAACACAGATACGCAGTATTTT
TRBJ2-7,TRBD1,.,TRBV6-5,CASTAGQGVDRQYF,TGTGCCAGCACCGCGGGACAGGGGGTCGATAGGCAGTACTTC
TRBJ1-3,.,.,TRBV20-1,CSATAGNTIYF,TGCAGTGCCACGGCTGGAAACACCATATATTTT
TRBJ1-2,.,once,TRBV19,CASTPRNSGAPLYGYTF,TGTGCCAGTACACCCCGCAACAGCGGAGCCCCACTCTATGGCTACACCTTC
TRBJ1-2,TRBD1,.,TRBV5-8,CATGTGEYYGYTF,TGTGCCACCGGGACAGGGGAATACTATGGCTACACCTTC
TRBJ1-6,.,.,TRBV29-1,CRGGGVLGSPLHF,TGCAGGGGGGGTGGAGTCCTTGGGTCACCCCTCCACTTT
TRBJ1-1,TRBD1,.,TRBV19,CATKVSPGTGSEAFF,TGTGCCACCAAAGTATCTCCCGGGACAGGGAGTGAAGCTTTCTTT
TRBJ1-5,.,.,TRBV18,CATQQVRNQPQHF,TGTGCCACCCAACAGGTTCGAAATCAGCCCCAGCATTTT
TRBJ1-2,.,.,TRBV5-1,CASSLDGGRSDGYTF,TGCGCCAGCAGCTTGGACGGTGGCAGGTCGGATGGCTACACCTTC
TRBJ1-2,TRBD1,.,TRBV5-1,CASSETGQGFGYTF,TGCGCCAGCAGCGAAACCGGACAGGGGTTTGGCTACACCTTC
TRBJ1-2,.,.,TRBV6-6,CASSYSEGRSYGYTF,TGTGCCAGCAGTTACTCCGAGGGCAGGAGCTATGGCTACACCTTC
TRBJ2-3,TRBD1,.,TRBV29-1,CSVELGQGPTTSTDTQYF,TGCAGCGTTGAATTAGGACAGGGCCCCACTACGAGCACAGATACGCAGTATTTT
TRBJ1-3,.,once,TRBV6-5,CASSSQGNTIYF,TGTGCCAGCAGTTCCCAAGGAAACACCATATATTTT
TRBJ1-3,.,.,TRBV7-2,CASSPQGSGNTIYF,TGTGCCAGCAGCCCACAGGGTTCTGGAAACACCATATATTTT
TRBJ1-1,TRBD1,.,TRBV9,CASSPGGGYTEAFF,TGTGCCAGCAGCCCAGGGGGCGGGTACACTGAAGCTTTCTTT
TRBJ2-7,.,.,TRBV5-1,CASSSSSYEQYF,TGCGCCAGCAGCTCCTCCTCCTACGAGCAGTACTTC
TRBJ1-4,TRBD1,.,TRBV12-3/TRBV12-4,CASNRGQGEKLFF,TGTGCCAGCAATAGGGGGCAGGGTGAAAAACTGTTTTTT
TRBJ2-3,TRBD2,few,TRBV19,CASSIDVSGGGTDTQYF,TGTGCCAGTAGTATAGATGTTAGCGGGGGAGGCACAGATACGCAGTATTTT
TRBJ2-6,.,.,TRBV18,CASSRRSDGVLTF,TGTGCCAGCTCTCGACGGAGCGATGGCGTCCTGACTTTC
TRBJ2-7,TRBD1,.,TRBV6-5,CASKLYGTGIYEQYF,TGTGCCAGCAAGTTGTACGGGACAGGGATCTACGAGCAGTACTTC
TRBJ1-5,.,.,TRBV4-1,CASSQEEGSNQPQHF,TGCGCCAGCAGCCAAGAGGAGGGGAGCAATCAGCCCCAGCATTTT
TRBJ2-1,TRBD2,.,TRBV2,CASLLREGSSNEQFF,TGTGCCAGCCTCCTACGGGAGGGATCCTCCAATGAGCAGTTCTTC
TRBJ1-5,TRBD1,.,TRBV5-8,CASSYGQGAQPQHF,TGTGCCAGCAGCTACGGACAGGGGGCACAGCCCCAGCATTTT
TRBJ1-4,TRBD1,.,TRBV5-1,CASSSGGANEKLFF,TGCGCCAGCAGCTCAGGGGGCGCAAATGAAAAACTGTTTTTT
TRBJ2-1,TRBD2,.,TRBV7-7,CASSLLAGAYNEQFF,TGTGCCAGCAGCTTACTAGCGGGAGCTTACAATGAGCAGTTCTTC
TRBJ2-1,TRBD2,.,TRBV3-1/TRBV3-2,CASSQTTLAGVRNEQFF,TGTGCCAGCAGCCAGACAACACTAGCGGGAGTCCGCAATGAGCAGTTCTTC
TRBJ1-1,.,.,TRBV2,CASIYDRSNTEAFF,TGTGCCAGCATTTATGACAGATCGAACACTGAAGCTTTCTTT
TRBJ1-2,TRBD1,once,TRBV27,CASSLSRDSVPTYGYTF,TGTGCCAGCAGTTTATCCCGGGACAGCGTCCCAACCTATGGCTACACCTTC
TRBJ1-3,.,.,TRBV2,CASSVGLIGNTIYF,TGTGCCAGCAGTGTAGGACTAATCGGAAACACCATATATTTT
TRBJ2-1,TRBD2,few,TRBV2,CASSESSGRADEQFF,TGTGCCAGCAGTGAGTCTAGCGGGAGGGCCGATGAGCAGTTCTTC
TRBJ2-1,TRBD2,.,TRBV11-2,CASSRGRTSGASSYNEQFF,TGTGCCAGCAGCCGAGGACGGACTAGCGGCGCTAGCTCCTACAATGAGCAGTTCTTC
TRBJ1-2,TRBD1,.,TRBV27,CASSSIRGGQGNYGYTF,TGTGCCAGCAGTTCTATTCGAGGGGGACAGGGGAACTATGGCTACACCTTC
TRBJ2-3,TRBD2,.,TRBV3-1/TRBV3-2,CASSPRTSLTDTQYF,TGTGCCAGCAGCCCCAGGACTAGTCTTACAGATACGCAGTATTTT
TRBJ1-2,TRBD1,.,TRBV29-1,CSVEETGGSYGYTF,TGCAGCGTTGAAGAGACAGGGGGCAGCTATGGCTACACCTTC